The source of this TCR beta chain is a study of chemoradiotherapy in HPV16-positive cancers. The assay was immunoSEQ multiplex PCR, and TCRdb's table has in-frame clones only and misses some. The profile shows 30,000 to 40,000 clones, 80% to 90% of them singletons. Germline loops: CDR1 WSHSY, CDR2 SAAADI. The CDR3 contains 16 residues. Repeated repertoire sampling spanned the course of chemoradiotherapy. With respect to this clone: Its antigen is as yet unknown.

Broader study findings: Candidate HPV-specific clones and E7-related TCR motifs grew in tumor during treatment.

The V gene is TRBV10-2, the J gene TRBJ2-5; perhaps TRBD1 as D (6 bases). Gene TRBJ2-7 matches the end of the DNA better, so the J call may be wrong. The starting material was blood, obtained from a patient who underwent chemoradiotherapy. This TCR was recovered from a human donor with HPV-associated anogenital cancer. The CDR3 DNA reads TGCGCCAGCAGTCAAGAGACAGGTTCGGCTGTCAACGAGCAGTACTTC. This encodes CASSQETGSAVNEQYF.